The present TCR beta chain was sequenced within a study of cytomegalovirus exposure and HLA in healthy donors. Study-level points and caveats: Reported performance of the classifier showed diagnosis of cytomegalovirus status with high specificity and sensitivity.

The PCR contained 60 Vbeta and 13 Jbeta primers. Produced via immunoSEQ multiplex PCR; TCRdb's table is partial and in-frame only. The table has roughly 120,000 clones, 73% seen once. This CDR3 is 15 amino acids long. The germline V gene has CDR1 SGHTA and CDR2 FQGTGA. The ends lost 5 bases at V and 4 bases at J; junction bases unmatched: 7. With respect to this clone: Its antigen is currently unknown.

Sequencing input: PBMCs. This TCR was recovered from a woman aged 40 to 50 in good health and CMV-seropositive. V and J are TRBV7-3 and TRBJ2-1; 8 positions match TRBD2. DNA for the CDR3: TGTGCCAGCAGCCCCGGGAGGGATCCTTACAATGAGCAGTTCTTC. It yields the protein CASSPGRDPYNEQFF.